This TCR beta chain was documented in a study of T cell clonality in common variable immunodeficiency. Caucasian heritage predominated among both patients and controls. General observations from the study: Compared with healthy controls, CVID subjects showed increased TCRbeta clonality, mostly in about a third. Authors noted CVID clonality's cause needs subpopulation repertoire sequencing. Compared with controls, CVID subjects had fewer shared TCRbeta clones.

Per germline, CDR1 LGHNA and CDR2 YNFKEQ. The CDR3 covers 17 residues. Profiling relied on immunoSEQ multiplex PCR, and the TCRdb table lists in-frame clones only, not all of them. The sample includes tens of thousands of clones, none of them occurring once. This clone has at least ten counts. What it recognizes is unknown. The germline gene is not matched at one end of the junction; a read error may be the cause. The read finishes 3 residues shy of the CDR3 end, and the germline J gene is used to complete it. The chain is built from TRBV4-2 and TRBJ2-7; TRBD2 aligns across 12 bases. The sample consisted of peripheral blood mononuclear cells. The source of this sequence is a person aged 18 to 69 in good health. CDR3 sequence reads: CASSQQLAGGNSYEQYF. The sequenced part of the CDR3 DNA is TGCGCCAGCAGCCAACAACTAGCGGGGGGTAACTCCTACGAG.